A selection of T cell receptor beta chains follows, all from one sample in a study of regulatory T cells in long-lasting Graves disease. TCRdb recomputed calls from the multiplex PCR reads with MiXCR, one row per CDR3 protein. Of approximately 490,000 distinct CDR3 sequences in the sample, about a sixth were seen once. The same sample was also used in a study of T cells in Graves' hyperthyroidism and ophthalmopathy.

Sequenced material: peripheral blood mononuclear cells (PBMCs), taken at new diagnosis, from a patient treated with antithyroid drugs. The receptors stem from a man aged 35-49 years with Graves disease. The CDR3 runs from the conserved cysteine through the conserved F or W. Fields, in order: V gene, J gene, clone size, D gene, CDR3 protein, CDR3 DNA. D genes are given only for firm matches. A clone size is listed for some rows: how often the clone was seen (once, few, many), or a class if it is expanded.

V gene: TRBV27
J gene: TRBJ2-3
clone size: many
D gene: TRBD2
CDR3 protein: CASSLSGLVHSTDTQYF
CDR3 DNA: TGTGCCAGCAGTTTATCGGGACTAGTCCATAGCACAGATACGCAGTATTTT

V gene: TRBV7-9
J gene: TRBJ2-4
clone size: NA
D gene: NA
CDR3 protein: CASSRDKPSAKNIQHF
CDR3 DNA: TGTGCCAGCAGCCGGGACAAACCCTCGGCCAAAAACATTCAGCACTTC

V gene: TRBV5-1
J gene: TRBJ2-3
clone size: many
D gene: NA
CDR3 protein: CASSLGRPDTQYF
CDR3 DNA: TGTGCCAGCAGCTTGGGGAGGCCAGATACGCAGTATTTT

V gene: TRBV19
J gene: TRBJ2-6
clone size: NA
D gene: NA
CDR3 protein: CASSINTPSGANVLTF
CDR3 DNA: TGTGCCAGTAGTATTAATACCCCCTCTGGGGCCAACGTCCTGACTTTC

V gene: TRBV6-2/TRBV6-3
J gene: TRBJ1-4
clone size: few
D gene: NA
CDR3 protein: CASGTHSFNEKLFF
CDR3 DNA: TGTGCCAGCGGGACACACTCCTTCAATGAAAAACTGTTTTTT

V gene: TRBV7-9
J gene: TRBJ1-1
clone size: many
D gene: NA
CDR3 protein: CASSLGTHTGAEAFF
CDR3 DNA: TGTGCCAGCAGCTTAGGGACTCACACTGGGGCTGAAGCTTTCTTT

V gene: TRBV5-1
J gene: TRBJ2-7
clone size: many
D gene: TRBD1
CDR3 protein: CASPAGQGSEQYF
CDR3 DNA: TGCGCCAGCCCGGCGGGACAGGGGTCCGAGCAGTACTTC

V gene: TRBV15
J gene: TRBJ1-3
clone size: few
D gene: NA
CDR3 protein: CATSRDGTLRGNTIYF
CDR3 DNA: TGTGCCACCAGCAGAGACGGAACTCTCCGTGGAAACACCATATATTTT

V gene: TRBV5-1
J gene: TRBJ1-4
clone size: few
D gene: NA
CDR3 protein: CASSLNVGSNEKLFF
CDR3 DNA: TGCGCCAGCAGCTTGAACGTCGGGAGCAATGAAAAACTGTTTTTT

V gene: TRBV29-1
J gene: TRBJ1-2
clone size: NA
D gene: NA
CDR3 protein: CSVEVDSLYGYAF
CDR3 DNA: TGCAGCGTTGAAGTGGACAGTCTATATGGCTACGCCTTC

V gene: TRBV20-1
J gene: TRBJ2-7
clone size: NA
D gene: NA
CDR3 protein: CSARVLIKLTYEQYF
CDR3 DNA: TGCAGTGCTAGAGTCTTGATTAAACTTACCTACGAGCAGTACTTC

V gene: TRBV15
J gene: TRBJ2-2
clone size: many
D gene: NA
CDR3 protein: CATSRDRVSGELFF
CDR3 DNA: TGTGCCACCAGCAGAGACAGGGTTTCCGGGGAGCTGTTTTTT

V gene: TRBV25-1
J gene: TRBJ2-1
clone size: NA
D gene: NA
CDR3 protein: CASSDSFNNEQFF
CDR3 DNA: TGTGCCAGCAGTGATAGCTTCAACAATGAGCAGTTCTTC

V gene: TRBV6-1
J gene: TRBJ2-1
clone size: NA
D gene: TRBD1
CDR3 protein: CASTGQGVLSYNEQFF
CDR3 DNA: TGTGCCAGCACTGGGCAGGGGGTCCTCTCCTACAATGAGCAGTTCTTC

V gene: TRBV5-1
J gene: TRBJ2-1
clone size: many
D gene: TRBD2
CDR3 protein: CASSPWTSGNEQFF
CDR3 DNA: TGCGCCAGCAGCCCCTGGACTAGCGGCAATGAGCAGTTCTTC

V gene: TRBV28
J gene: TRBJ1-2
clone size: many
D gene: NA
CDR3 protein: CASSRTLRTYGYTF
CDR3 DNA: TGTGCCAGCAGTAGGACACTTAGAACCTATGGCTACACCTTC

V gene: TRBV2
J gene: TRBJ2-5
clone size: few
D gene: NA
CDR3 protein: CASMGFQETQYF
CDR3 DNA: TGTGCCAGCATGGGCTTCCAAGAGACCCAGTACTTC

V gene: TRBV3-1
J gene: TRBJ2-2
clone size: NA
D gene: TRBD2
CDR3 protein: CASSRPASGRAGNTGELFF
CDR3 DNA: TGTGCCAGCAGTCGACCGGCTAGCGGGAGGGCCGGAAACACCGGGGAGCTGTTTTTT

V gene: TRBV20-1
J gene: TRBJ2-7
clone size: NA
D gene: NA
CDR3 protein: CSAEETVSYEQYF
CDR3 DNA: TGCAGTGCTGAAGAGACAGTTTCCTACGAGCAGTACTTC

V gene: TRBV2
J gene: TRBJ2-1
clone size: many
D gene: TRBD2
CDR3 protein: CASSSTSGRADEQFF
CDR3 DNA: TGTGCCAGCAGTTCGACTAGCGGGAGGGCGGATGAGCAGTTCTTC

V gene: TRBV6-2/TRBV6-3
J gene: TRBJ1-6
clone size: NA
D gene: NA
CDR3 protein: CASSNSYNSPLHF
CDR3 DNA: TGTGCCAGCAGCAACTCCTATAATTCACCCCTCCACTTT

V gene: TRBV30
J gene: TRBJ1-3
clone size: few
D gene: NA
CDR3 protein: CAWNAGYSGNTIYF
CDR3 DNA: TGTGCCTGGAACGCCGGGTACTCTGGAAACACCATATATTTT

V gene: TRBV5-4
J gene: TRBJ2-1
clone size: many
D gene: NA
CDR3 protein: CASSSPGSSYNEQFF
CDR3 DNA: TGTGCCAGCAGCTCCCCAGGGAGCTCCTACAATGAGCAGTTCTTC

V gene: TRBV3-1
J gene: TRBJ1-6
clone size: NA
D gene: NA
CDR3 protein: CASSQDRAENSPLHF
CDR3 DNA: TGTGCCAGCAGCCAAGATAGGGCCGAAAATTCACCCCTCCACTTT

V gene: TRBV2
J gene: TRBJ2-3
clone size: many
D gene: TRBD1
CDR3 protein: CASSRDRGVTDTQYF
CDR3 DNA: TGTGCCAGCTCCCGGGACAGGGGGGTCACAGATACGCAGTATTTT

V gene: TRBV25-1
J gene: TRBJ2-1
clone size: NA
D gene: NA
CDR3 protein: CASSDPRLGSNEQFF
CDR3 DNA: TGTGCCAGCAGTGATCCTAGGTTGGGATCCAATGAGCAGTTCTTC

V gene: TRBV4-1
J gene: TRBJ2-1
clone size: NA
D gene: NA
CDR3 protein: CASSQDLSGVNEQFF
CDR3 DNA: TGCGCCAGCAGCCAAGATTTGTCGGGAGTAAATGAGCAGTTCTTC

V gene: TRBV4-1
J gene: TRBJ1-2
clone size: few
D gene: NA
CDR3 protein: CASSQGLWADYGYTF
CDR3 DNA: TGCGCCAGCAGCCAAGGTCTCTGGGCGGACTATGGCTACACCTTC

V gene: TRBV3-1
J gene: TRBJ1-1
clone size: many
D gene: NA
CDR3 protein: CASSQWNTEAFF
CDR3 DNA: TGTGCCAGCAGCCAATGGAACACTGAAGCTTTCTTT

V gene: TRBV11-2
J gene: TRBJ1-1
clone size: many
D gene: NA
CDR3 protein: CASSEQVPNTEAFF
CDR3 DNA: TGTGCCAGCAGCGAACAGGTTCCGAACACTGAAGCTTTCTTT

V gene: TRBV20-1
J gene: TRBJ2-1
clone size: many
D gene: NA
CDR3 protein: CSARPIYEQFF
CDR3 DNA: TGCAGTGCTAGGCCTATCTATGAGCAGTTCTTC

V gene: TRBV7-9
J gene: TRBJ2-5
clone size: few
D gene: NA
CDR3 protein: CASSQSSGQETQYF
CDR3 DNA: TGTGCCAGCAGTCAAAGCAGCGGTCAAGAGACCCAGTACTTC

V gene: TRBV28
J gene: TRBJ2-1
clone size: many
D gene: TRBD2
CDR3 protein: CASSYLTSGSYNEQFF
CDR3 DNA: TGTGCCAGCAGCTATCTCACTAGCGGGAGTTACAATGAGCAGTTCTTC

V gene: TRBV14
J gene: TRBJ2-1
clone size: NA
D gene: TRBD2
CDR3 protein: CASSQVWASGSYNEQFF
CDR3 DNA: TGTGCCAGCAGCCAAGTTTGGGCTAGCGGGAGTTACAATGAGCAGTTCTTC

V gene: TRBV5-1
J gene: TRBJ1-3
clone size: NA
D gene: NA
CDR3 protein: CVSSLKRQGYGNTIYF
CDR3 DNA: TGCGTCAGCAGCTTGAAGCGGCAGGGTTATGGAAACACCATATATTTT

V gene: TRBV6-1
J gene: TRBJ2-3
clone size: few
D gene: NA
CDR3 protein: CASSRTVPDTQYF
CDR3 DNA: TGTGCCAGCAGTAGGACCGTCCCAGATACGCAGTATTTT

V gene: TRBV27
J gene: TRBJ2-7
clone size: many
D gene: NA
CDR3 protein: CASSFLSRSYEQYF
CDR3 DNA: TGTGCCAGCAGTTTCCTATCTCGATCCTACGAGCAGTACTTC

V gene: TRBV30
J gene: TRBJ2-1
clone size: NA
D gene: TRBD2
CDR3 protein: CAWGPGGNEQFF
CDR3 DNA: TGTGCCTGGGGCCCGGGGGGCAATGAGCAGTTCTTC

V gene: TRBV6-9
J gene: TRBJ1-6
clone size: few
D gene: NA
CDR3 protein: CASSYSGRGLVSPLHF
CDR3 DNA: TGTGCCAGCAGTTACTCAGGGAGGGGATTAGTTTCACCCCTCCACTTT

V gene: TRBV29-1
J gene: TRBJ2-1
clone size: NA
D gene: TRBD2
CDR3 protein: CSVWASGRVESVF
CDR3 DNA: TGCAGCGTTTGGGCTAGCGGGAGGGTTGAGTCGGTCTTC

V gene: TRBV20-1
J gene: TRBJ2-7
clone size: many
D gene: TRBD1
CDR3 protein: CSAVFEGAYEQYF
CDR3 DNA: TGCAGTGCTGTCTTTGAGGGGGCATACGAGCAGTACTTC

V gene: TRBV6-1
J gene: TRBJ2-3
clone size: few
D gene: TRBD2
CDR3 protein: CASERTTSGGGDTQYF
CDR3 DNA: TGTGCCAGCGAAAGAACAACTAGCGGAGGGGGGGATACGCAGTATTTT

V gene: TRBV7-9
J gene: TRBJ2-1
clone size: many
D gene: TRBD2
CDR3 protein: CASGLARDEQFF
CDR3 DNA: TGTGCCAGCGGACTAGCTAGGGATGAGCAGTTCTTC

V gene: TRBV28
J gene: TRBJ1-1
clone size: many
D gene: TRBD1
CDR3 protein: CATQKTGRETEAFF
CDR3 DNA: TGTGCCACTCAGAAGACAGGGAGGGAGACTGAAGCTTTCTTT

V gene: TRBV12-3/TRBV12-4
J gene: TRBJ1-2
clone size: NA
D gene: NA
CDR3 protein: CASSFRAGRGNYGYTF
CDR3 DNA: TGTGCCAGCAGTTTTCGGGCAGGGCGAGGTAACTATGGCTACACCTTC

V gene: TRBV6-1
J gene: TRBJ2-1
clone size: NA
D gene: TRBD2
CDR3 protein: CASSGSGSPYNEQFF
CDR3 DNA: TGTGCCAGCAGTGGTAGCGGGAGTCCGTACAATGAGCAGTTCTTC

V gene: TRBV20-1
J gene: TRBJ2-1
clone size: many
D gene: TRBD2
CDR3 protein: CSAPTSVGDEQFF
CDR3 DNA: TGCAGTGCCCCGACTAGCGTCGGTGATGAGCAGTTCTTC

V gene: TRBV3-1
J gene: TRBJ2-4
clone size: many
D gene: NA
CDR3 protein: CASSQQIAKNIQYF
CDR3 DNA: TGTGCCAGCAGCCAACAGATAGCCAAAAACATTCAGTACTTC

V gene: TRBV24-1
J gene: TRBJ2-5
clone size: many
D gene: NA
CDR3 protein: CATSGSQGPGETQYF
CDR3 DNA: TGTGCCACCAGCGGATCCCAGGGGCCGGGGGAGACCCAGTACTTC

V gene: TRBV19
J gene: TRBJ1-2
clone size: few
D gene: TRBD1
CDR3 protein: CASTGTGSNYGYTF
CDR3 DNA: TGTGCCAGTACCGGGACAGGGTCTAACTATGGCTACACCTTC

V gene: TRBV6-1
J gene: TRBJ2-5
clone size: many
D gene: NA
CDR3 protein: CASSEAGGVLETQYF
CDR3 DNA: TGTGCCAGCAGTGAAGCAGGGGGGGTATTGGAGACCCAGTACTTC

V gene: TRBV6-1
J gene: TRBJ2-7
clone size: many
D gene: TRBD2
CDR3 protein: CASSERLATYEQYF
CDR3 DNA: TGTGCCAGCAGTGAACGACTAGCTACGTACGAGCAGTACTTC